Presented here are 17 T cell receptor beta chains from one specimen sequenced in a study of glioma-infiltrating T cells. The iRepertoire nested amplicon-rescue multiplex PCR amplified TCR alpha and beta CDR3s from RNA. TCRdb reanalysed the multiplex PCR reads using MiXCR and keeps one entry per CDR3 protein. This table holds around 99,000 distinct CDR3 sequences, about 25% found once. The sequenced sample consisted of glioma tissue, nonneoplastic brain tissue, or PBMCs (not recorded which). These receptors came from a human donor with low-grade glioma or glioblastoma, undergoing nonglioma brain surgery, or in good health (not recorded which).

In its sample, this clonotype was seen many times. V gene TRBV24-1 combines with J gene TRBJ2-5; tentative D call: TRBD1 (7 bases). The CDR3 runs 16 residues. Trimming removed 4 bases from V and 1 base from J, with 15 bases in between. Germline CDR1 KGHDR, CDR2 SFDVKD. For the CDR3, the DNA is TGTGCCACCAGTGACCGCAGGGGGGCACTCCAAGAGACCCAGTACTTC. It is translated as CATSDRRGALQETQYF.

The chain is built from TRBV12-3 or TRBV12-4 and TRBJ1-1, with unresolved D. The CDR3 has 13 residues. The V gene lost 5 bases and the J gene lost 2 bases, with 9 bases spanning the gap. The CDR3 protein is CASSQILNTEAFF. CDR3 nucleotides: TGTGCCAGCAGTCAGATCCTTAACACTGAAGCTTTCTTT.

There are many counts of this clonotype. The V and J genes are TRBV5-1 and TRBJ2-7; 7 bases agree with TRBD1. This CDR3 contains 15 residues. Germline CDR1 is SGHRS and CDR2 is YFSETQ. The ends lost 5 bases at V and 1 base at J; junction bases unmatched: 9. Written as DNA, the CDR3 is TGCGCCAGCAGATCCATTGACAGGGCATCCTACGAGCAGTACTTC. Protein product: CASRSIDRASYEQYF.

V usage is TRBV9 and J usage is TRBJ2-2, with D unclear. CDR1 is SGDLS, CDR2 YYNGEE, per germline. The CDR3 length is 14 residues. V lost 1 base to trimming and J lost 5 bases, with 9 bases between them. DNA of the CDR3: TGTGCCAGCAGCGTAACCCCCAATACCGGGGAGCTGTTTTTT. This codes for CASSVTPNTGELFF.

At least ten counts were recorded for this clonotype. This chain uses TRBV28 with TRBJ1-2, with no clear D. The germline CDR1 and CDR2 sequences are MDHEN and SYDVKM. The CDR3 is made up of 12 amino acids. V was pared by 8 bases and J by 3 bases, with 10 bases between. Here the CDR3 DNA reads TGTGCCAGCTCACCCGGGGACTATGGCTACACCTTC. Its protein is CASSPGDYGYTF.

This clonotype came up many times. V is TRBV18 and J is TRBJ2-7, with a tentative D call TRBD1 (5 bases). The CDR3 runs to 15 residues. The germline V gene has CDR1 KGHSH and CDR2 LQKENI. V was shortened by 2 bases and J by 3 bases, with 14 bases between the two germline ends. In DNA form, the CDR3 reads TGTGCCAGCTCACCATTGGCAGGGTACGGCTACGAGCAGTACTTC. Translating gives CASSPLAGYGYEQYF.

This clonotype was detected many times. The chain couples TRBV7-2 to TRBJ2-1; unclear D gene. The ends were cut back, 3 bases at V and 0 bases at J, with 9 bases in the middle. This CDR3 has 15 residues. CDR1 and CDR2 (germline): SGHTA, FQGNSA. The CDR3 nucleotides read TGTGCCAGCAGCTTCGACGTGAGCTCCTACAATGAGCAGTTCTTC. Its translation is CASSFDVSSYNEQFF.

The rearrangement joins TRBV4-1 to TRBJ1-1; TRBD1 is a possible D gene (6 bases). The V gene lost 1 base and the J gene lost 5 bases, with 14 bases spanning the gap. CDR3 length: 15 residues. Germline values: CDR1 MGHRA, CDR2 YSYEKL. The CDR3 bases are TGCGCCAGCAGCCAAGTTTCGGGGGCGCGAACTGAAGCTTTCTTT. It encodes CASSQVSGARTEAFF.

The sample holds a few counts of this clonotype. The chain has TRBV5-1 and TRBJ1-1, with D tentatively TRBD1 (6 bases). V was cut by 6 bases and J by 3 bases, with 15 bases left in between. CDR1 is SGHRS, CDR2 YFSETQ, per germline. The CDR3 spans 14 residues. As DNA, the CDR3 is TGCGCCAGCAAACAGGGACGGGAGCACACTGAAGCTTTCTTT. This codes for CASKQGREHTEAFF. The full variable domain, its missing parts supplied by reference TRBV5-1 and TRBJ1-1, is KAGVTQTPRYLIKTRGQQVTLSCSPISGHRSVSWYQQTPGQGLQFLFEYFSETQRNKGNFPGRFSGRQFSNSRSEMNVSTLELGDSALYLCASKQGREHTEAFFGQGTRLTVV.

As concerns this clonotype: A read error may account for a junction end that differs from germline. This rearrangement joins TRBV28 to TRBJ2-7; TRBD2 matches at 9 bases. The CDR3 spans 18 residues. Per germline, CDR1 MDHEN and CDR2 SYDVKM. CDR3 coding DNA: TGTGCCAGCAGTCCCCCTCTTCTTAGCGGGAGAAATCCCTACGGGCAGTACTTC. This encodes CASSPPLLSGRNPYGQYF.

This clonotype was observed a handful of times. V and J are TRBV7-2 and TRBJ2-1; 7 bases align to TRBD2. Losses at the gene ends were 5 bases for V and 2 bases for J; bases not matched to a gene: 9. The germline V gene has CDR1 SGHTA and CDR2 FQGNSA. There are 16 residues in the CDR3. The CDR3 nucleotides read TGTGCCAGCAGCGATTCTAGCGGTGGGGCCTACAATGAGCAGTTCTTC. Its protein is CASSDSSGGAYNEQFF.

To note about this clonotype: A much bigger clone sits one base away, suggesting this may be a read error. The chain carries TRBV7-9 and TRBJ2-5; 9 bases are shared with TRBD2. CDR3 length: 16 amino acids. Germline V gene lookup returns CDR1 SEHNR and CDR2 FQNEAQ (reference sequence). V was clipped by 2 bases and J by 3 bases; unmatched bases: 7. The CDR3 nucleotides are TGTGCCAGCAGCTTAATGAGCGGGGGGTTAAAAGAGACCCAGTACTTC. It yields the protein CASSLMSGGLKETQYF.

This clonotype has only one observation. A junction boundary mismatches the germline segment, possibly from a read error. The CDR3 reads CRVGTASDKQYF. The CDR3 coding sequence is TGCAGAGTTGGGACGGCTTCAGATAAGCAGTATTTT. The V gene is TRBV29-1, the J gene TRBJ2-3; D may correspond to TRBD1 or TRBD2 (5 bases each). CDR1 is SQVTM and CDR2 is ANQGSEA in the germline V gene. CDR3 size: 12 residues.

This clonotype occurred many times. The chain combines TRBV20-1 with TRBJ1-5, with 11 nucleotides matching TRBD1. Germline V lookup: CDR1 DFQATT, CDR2 SNEGSKA (reference sequence). V shed 6 bases and J 4 bases; nucleotides not matched to a gene: 5. CDR3 length: 14 amino acids. The CDR3 loop reads CSAEGQGVNQPQHF. The DNA for the CDR3 is TGCAGTGCCGAGGGACAGGGGGTGAATCAGCCCCAGCATTTT.

This clonotype has at least ten counts. The chain uses TRBV10-1 and TRBJ2-3; TRBD2 matches at 7 bases. Germline V gene data show CDR1 as WNHNN and CDR2 as SYGVQD (reference sequence). This CDR3 region has 14 residues. V shed 4 bases, J shed 5 bases, and the junction held 6 bases outside the gene matches. CDR3: CASSGGGSGDTQYF. CDR3 sequence (DNA): TGCGCCAGCAGTGGGGGCGGGAGCGGAGATACGCAGTATTTT.

This clonotype appeared many times. This sequence joins TRBV18 and TRBJ1-1; 9 nucleotides align to TRBD1. The CDR3 extends over 15 amino acids. Looked up from germline, CDR1 is KGHSH and CDR2 is LQKENI. V shed 4 bases, J shed 0 bases, and the junction held 3 bases outside the gene matches. CDR3 bases: TGTGCCAGCTCACTGGGACAGGGCATGAACACTGAAGCTTTCTTT. Translation: CASSLGQGMNTEAFF.

V gene TRBV19 combines with J gene TRBJ1-6; tentatively, D is TRBD1 (6 bases). Per the germline V gene, CDR1 is LNHDA and CDR2 is SQIVND (reference sequence). The CDR3 runs to 16 residues. V gave up 5 bases and J gave up 3 bases, with 14 bases separating them. Written as DNA, the CDR3 is TGTGCCAGTAGTGCCCCAAAGGACAGCTATAATTCACCCCTCCACTTT. This sequence encodes CASSAPKDSYNSPLHF.